One and the same sample provided the 3 T cell receptor beta chains below, sequenced in a study of T cell repertoires in cytomegalovirus infection. TCRdb ran MiXCR on the reads and lists one entry per CDR3 protein. The table has around 70,000 distinct CDR3 sequences, about 4.2% seen once. The sample taken for sequencing was PBMCs. The receptors here all came from a human donor in good health (CMV status not recorded). Some clones in this sample may be carry-over from other donors' samples.

This clonotype was detected ten times or more. The J gene is TRBJ1-2, the V gene TRBV7-2; 12 bases agree with TRBD1. The junction had 19 bases not matched to a gene; V was cut back by 4 bases and J by 4 bases. CDR3 size: 20 residues. Germline V lookup: CDR1 SGHTA, CDR2 FQGNSA. CDR3 sequence (DNA): TGTGCCAGCAGCTCGCTCCCCTCCGGGACAGGGGGCGCATTTACCTATGGCTACACCTTC. Translating it yields CASSSLPSGTGGAFTYGYTF.

Many counts were recorded for this clonotype. This sequence joins TRBV7-3 and TRBJ1-2; D possibly corresponds to TRBD1 (5 bases). The CDR3 is 13 amino acids. V lost 5 bases and J lost 4, with 11 bases in between. The germline gives CDR1 SGHTA, CDR2 FQGTGA. As DNA, the CDR3 is TGTGCCAGCAGCCCAGGGTCTCGCTATGGCTACACCTTC. Translating it yields CASSPGSRYGYTF.

The sample holds many counts of this clonotype. The chain uses TRBV7-2 and TRBJ2-7, with D maybe TRBD1 (6 bases). Germline CDR1 SGHTA, CDR2 FQGNSA. This CDR3 contains 17 residues. Trimming removed 2 bases from V and 5 bases from J, with 22 bases in between. The CDR3 loop is CASSLRGGAGSPHEQYF. CDR3 bases: TGTGCCAGCAGCTTAAGAGGGGGAGCAGGGAGTCCCCACGAGCAGTACTTC.